The 19 T cell receptor beta chains listed next were all sequenced from one sample in a study of blood T cell repertoires in COVID-19 (dated by TCRdb to the early 2020s). The library was obtained by the immunoSEQ multiplex PCR assay. TCRdb provides this immuneACCESS table in a form limited to in-frame rearrangements. Some clones are lacking; in checked studies, under half of them reflect an unresolved V gene, and why the rest are absent is not known. For this sample the table gives 150,000 to 250,000 clones, of which 79% were detected only once. The ten most abundant clones make up about 6.5% of the sample. Sequences were obtained from peripheral blood. The receptors were gathered from a woman in her thirties or forties with COVID-19, enrolled during active disease.

CDR3 sequence (DNA): TGTGCCAGCAGTTCCTTGTCGGGGAGGGAGAATCAGCCCCAGCATTTT. This translates into CASSSLSGRENQPQHF. The chain couples TRBV28 to TRBJ1-5, with D hard to call. This CDR3 is built from 16 residues. The germline V and J ends were trimmed by 4 bases and 4 bases, with 17 bases remaining between them. Germline V gene lookup returns CDR1 MDHEN and CDR2 SYDVKM.

The chain joins TRBV7-2 to TRBJ1-2; tentatively, D is TRBD1 (5 bases). Trimming cost V 2 bases and J 5 bases, with 18 bases left between them. The CDR3 has 16 residues. The germline CDR1 and CDR2 sequences are SGHTA and FQGNSA. The CDR3 sequence: CASSLMGGGESYGYTF. DNA for the CDR3: TGTGCCAGCAGCTTAATGGGGGGAGGGGAATCGTATGGCTACACCTTC.

The chain couples TRBV5-5 to TRBJ2-7, with TRBD2 matching over 13 bases. Per the germline V gene, CDR1 is SGHKS and CDR2 is YYEKEE (reference sequence). This CDR3 comprises 18 residues. V shed 4 bases and J 0 bases; nucleotides not matched to a gene: 10. CDR3 sequence reads: CASSRAGLAGAHSYEQYF. DNA of the CDR3: TGTGCCAGCAGCAGGGCCGGACTAGCGGGGGCTCACTCCTACGAGCAGTACTTC.

The chain carries TRBV5-1 and TRBJ2-1; possibly TRBD2 for D (6 bases). The germline CDR1 and CDR2 sequences are SGHRS and YFSETQ. Trimming took off 0 bases at V and 5 bases at J, with 9 bases between the two ends. This CDR3 comprises 14 residues. CDR3 protein: CASSLVAGNNEQFF. The CDR3, as DNA: TGCGCCAGCAGCTTGGTGGCGGGGAACAATGAGCAGTTCTTC.

Points on this clone: The sample contains more than one DNA sequence encoding this CDR3. The chain joins TRBV5-4 to TRBJ1-2; the D gene is possibly TRBD1 (5 bases). Germline V gene sequence: CDR1 SGHNT, CDR2 YYREEE (reference sequence). CDR3 length: 14 amino acids. Between the trimmed V and J ends, which lost 5 bases and 4 bases, there was a span of 15 bases. CDR3: CASSPKTEIYGYTF. The CDR3 DNA is TGTGCCAGCAGTCCAAAGACAGAAATCTATGGCTACACCTTC. Combining the CDR3 with reference TRBV5-4 and TRBJ1-2 gives the whole variable domain ETGVTQSPTHLIKTRGQQVTLRCSSQSGHNTVSWYQQALGQGPQFIFQYYREEENGRGNFPPRFSGLQFPNYSSELNVNALELDDSALYLCASSPKTEIYGYTFGSGTRLTVV.

The rearrangement uses TRBV6-6 and TRBJ2-2; D is possibly TRBD1 (6 bases). Germline V CDR1 and CDR2: MNHNY, SVGAGI (reference sequence). The CDR3 totals 14 residues. The V gene lost 5 bases and the J gene lost 1 base, with 8 bases spanning the gap. CDR3 coding DNA: TGTGCCAGCAGTCCGGGACAGAACACCGGGGAGCTGTTTTTT. It is translated as CASSPGQNTGELFF.

The V call is TRBV3-1 (or the pseudogene TRBV3-2), the J call TRBJ1-5; the D is unclear. Trimming took off 5 bases at V and 6 bases at J, with 17 bases between the two ends. Looked up from germline, CDR1 is LGHDT and CDR2 is YNNKEL (reference sequence). The CDR3 has 15 amino acids. The CDR3 loop is CASSSSGEGSQPQHF. CDR3 nucleotides: TGTGCCAGCAGCTCGTCCGGGGAGGGCAGTCAGCCCCAGCATTTT.

The chain recombines TRBV23-1 with TRBJ2-4; 8 bases agree with TRBD2. TRBV23-1 is marked as an open reading frame, function uncertain. Unmatched junction bases numbered 7, after V lost 9 bases and J lost 6 bases. The CDR3 has 13 amino acids. The CDR3 here is CARPGGPGNIQYF. In DNA, the CDR3 is TGCGCCAGGCCGGGGGGGCCAGGAAACATTCAGTACTTC.

The rearrangement joins TRBV6-6 to TRBJ1-1; 8 bases agree with TRBD1. The length of the CDR3 is 12 residues. The junction had 3 bases not matched to a gene; V was cut back by 5 bases and J by 7 bases. Germline CDR1 is MNHNY and CDR2 is SVGAGI (reference sequence). The DNA of the CDR3 is TGTGCCAGCAGTGGGGACAGGTTTGAAGCTTTCTTT. This sequence encodes CASSGDRFEAFF.

V gene TRBV3-1 (or the pseudogene TRBV3-2) combines with J gene TRBJ1-4; D perhaps matches TRBD1 (5 bases). Germline CDR1 LGHDT, CDR2 YNNKEL (reference sequence). This CDR3 has 15 residues. V was cut by 1 base and J by 1 base, with 7 bases left in between. The DNA of the CDR3 is TGTGCCAGCAGCCAAGCGACAGTAACTAATGAAAAACTGTTTTTT. This gives the protein CASSQATVTNEKLFF.

The chain combines TRBV5-1 with TRBJ2-3, with 9 bases lining up with TRBD2. The CDR3 consists of 16 residues. Germline-derived CDR1 and CDR2 are SGHRS and YFSETQ. V shed 0 bases, J shed 3 bases, and the junction held 5 bases outside the gene matches. The CDR3 coding sequence is TGCGCCAGCAGCTTGGGAAGCGGGGGGTTTACAGATACGCAGTATTTT. This gives the protein CASSLGSGGFTDTQYF. Full variable domain (rest looked up from reference TRBV5-1 and TRBJ2-3): KAGVTQTPRYLIKTRGQQVTLSCSPISGHRSVSWYQQTPGQGLQFLFEYFSETQRNKGNFPGRFSGRQFSNSRSEMNVSTLELGDSALYLCASSLGSGGFTDTQYFGPGTRLTVL.

The chain carries TRBV7-3 and TRBJ1-2; the D gene is possibly TRBD1 (5 bases). The CDR3 length is 12 residues. V dropped 4 bases and J dropped 8 bases, with 11 bases sitting between them. CDR1 SGHTA and CDR2 FQGTGA come from the germline V gene. CDR3 sequence (DNA): TGTGCCAGCAGCTCGAACCGGGGGGGCTACACCTTC. Its protein product is CASSSNRGGYTF.

The chain joins TRBV27 to TRBJ2-7, with 7 positions matching TRBD1. V lost 5 bases to trimming and J lost 0 bases; unmatched junction nucleotides: 7. The CDR3 is 15 amino acids. Germline CDR1 is MNHEY and CDR2 is SMNVEV (reference sequence). The CDR3 sequence is CASSPTGQSSYEQYF. CDR3 in DNA: TGTGCCAGCAGTCCCACGGGACAGTCCTCCTACGAGCAGTACTTC.

The chain has TRBV7-9 and TRBJ2-7; 8 positions agree with TRBD1. Germline CDR1 SEHNR, CDR2 FQNEAQ (reference sequence). This CDR3 comprises 18 residues. The V segment lost 5 bases and the J segment 0 bases; nucleotides outside the gene matches: 15. This chain's CDR3 is CASSPLPMTGESSYEQYF. The DNA of the CDR3 is TGTGCCAGCAGCCCCCTGCCCATGACAGGGGAGAGCTCCTACGAGCAGTACTTC.

The chain recombines TRBV19 with TRBJ1-6; D gene uncertain. Per the germline V gene, CDR1 is LNHDA and CDR2 is SQIVND (reference sequence). V gave up 4 bases and J gave up 12 bases, with 10 bases separating them. This CDR3 spans 12 amino acids. The CDR3, as DNA: TGTGCCAGTAGTACGGTTTATGGACCCCTCCACTTT. Encoded protein: CASSTVYGPLHF.

V gene TRBV4-2 combines with J gene TRBJ2-5; 8 nucleotides match TRBD2. In germline, CDR1 is LGHNA, CDR2 YNFKEQ. Trimming cost V 2 bases and J 4 bases; bases outside gene matches: 6. The CDR3 length is 15 residues. The DNA for the CDR3 is TGTGCCAGCAGCCAAAGGCGGGGGGCGGGAGAGACCCAGTACTTC. It specifies CASSQRRGAGETQYF.

The V call is TRBV3-1 (or the pseudogene TRBV3-2), the J call TRBJ2-1, with TRBD2 matching 11 bases. The CDR3 length is 15 residues. CDR1 is LGHDT, CDR2 YNNKEL, per germline (reference sequence). The V gene end was trimmed by 7 bases and the J gene end by 7 bases; junction bases not matched to a gene: 9. The CDR3 region is CASTPIAGGRNEQFF. Written as DNA, the CDR3 is TGTGCCAGCACCCCCATAGCGGGGGGGCGTAATGAGCAGTTCTTC.

The chain couples TRBV6-2 or TRBV6-3 to TRBJ2-1; 9 nucleotides line up with TRBD2. Germline V gives CDR1 MNHEY, CDR2 SVGEGT. Trimming took 0 bases from V and 0 from J; bases not matched to a gene: 12. This CDR3 region has 20 residues. The CDR3 region is CASSYSMWASGVSSYNEQFF. The CDR3 DNA sequence: TGTGCCAGCAGTTACTCGATGTGGGCTAGCGGGGTGAGCTCCTACAATGAGCAGTTCTTC.

V is TRBV11-2 and J is TRBJ2-3, with a weak D call TRBD2 (6 bases). The V end lost 4 bases, the J end lost 0 bases, and 14 bases lay between the germline ends. This CDR3 has 16 amino acids. CDR1 SGHAT and CDR2 FQNNGV come from the germline V gene. The CDR3: CASSSGLRTSTDTQYF. Written as DNA, the CDR3 is TGTGCCAGCAGCTCGGGACTCCGAACTAGCACAGATACGCAGTATTTT.